These T cell receptor beta chains were read from a single sample in a study of human T cells and chemical hapten exposure. TCRdb re-called the RACE reads with MiXCR, one entry per CDR3 protein. The data hold more than 95,000 distinct CDR3 sequences, with roughly 27% observed a single time. The material was whole blood, obtained in connection with sensitization to the hapten diphenylcyclopropenone (DPC). Receptors originate from a man between 40 and 49 years old with alopecia areata. Some clones in this sample may be carry-over from other donors' samples. Each CDR3 is given with its conserved first and last residue. The D gene is left open where the match is weak. Only some rows state a clone size, as once, few, many or a class for expanded clones.

>TRBJ1-1|.|14|TRBV29-1|few
TGCAGCGTTGAATACACGGTCATGAACACTGAAGCTTTCTTT
CSVEYTVMNTEAFF
>TRBJ1-1|.|13|TRBV14|.
TGTGCCAGCAGCCAAGTCCAGGGAGCTGAAGCTTTCTTT
CASSQVQGAEAFF
>TRBJ2-7|.|15|TRBV5-1|.
TGCGCCAGCAGCTTGGACCAGGGTAGCTCCTACGAGCAGTACTTC
CASSLDQGSSYEQYF
>TRBJ2-3|.|16|TRBV20-1|.
TGCAGTGCTAGAGATTCCGGTAAAGGAATCACAGATACGCAGTATTTT
CSARDSGKGITDTQYF
>TRBJ1-4|.|18|TRBV20-1|.
TGCAGTGCTAGGGACATGGGCCGTCCCGGGGGAAACAATGAAAAACTGTTTTTT
CSARDMGRPGGNNEKLFF
>TRBJ2-3|.|17|TRBV7-2|.
TGTGCCAGCAGCTTAGTTGAAAGGGGGAGGTCGGCAGATACGCAGTATTTT
CASSLVERGRSADTQYF
>TRBJ1-2|TRBD1|14|TRBV18|few
TGTGCCAGCTCACCACCGGGACAGGGTTCGTTTTACACCTTC
CASSPPGQGSFYTF
>TRBJ1-6|TRBD1|16|TRBV6-6|.
TGTGCCAGCAGTCATTTCTCCGGGACAGGGGATTCACCCCTCCACTTT
CASSHFSGTGDSPLHF
>TRBJ1-6|TRBD1|14|TRBV20-1|.
TGCAGTGCGGACAGGTCCACGACGAATTCACCCCTCCACTTT
CSADRSTTNSPLHF
>TRBJ2-7|TRBD2|13|TRBV20-1|.
TGCAGTTCTTCCGGGACTAGCGTATACGAGCAGTACTTC
CSSSGTSVYEQYF
>TRBJ1-1|TRBD1|16|TRBV4-2|.
TGTGCCAGCAGCCAAGACCCGACAGGGGTAGACACTGAAGCTTTCTTT
CASSQDPTGVDTEAFF
>TRBJ1-6|TRBD1|15|TRBV20-1|.
TGCAGTGTCAGATTCGTGACAGGGAAAAATTCACCCCTCCACTTT
CSVRFVTGKNSPLHF
>TRBJ1-1|TRBD1|14|TRBV28|few
TGTGCCAGCAGTTTACGGGGACAGGGTCTTGAAGCTTTCTTT
CASSLRGQGLEAFF
>TRBJ2-3|TRBD1|15|TRBV5-5|.
TGTGCCAGCAGCTTCCGACAGGGTTTGACAGATACGCAGTATTTT
CASSFRQGLTDTQYF
>TRBJ1-6|.|11|TRBV28|few
TGTGCCAGCAGTTTAGGGAGGATTCTCAGCTTT
CASSLGRILSF
>TRBJ2-7|.|13|TRBV4-1|.
TGCGCCAGCAGCCCACTTCTGCCCTACGAGCAGTACTTC
CASSPLLPYEQYF
>TRBJ2-7|TRBD1|16|TRBV10-3|.
TGTGCCATCAGTGAGTTCGGGACAGGAGCCATGTACGAGCAGTACTTC
CAISEFGTGAMYEQYF
>TRBJ2-7|.|11|TRBV20-1|.
TGCAGTGCTACCCGAGACCCCGAGCAGTACTTC
CSATRDPEQYF
>TRBJ1-5|TRBD1|15|TRBV28|.
TGTGCCAGCAGTCCGTGGGACAGATCTAATCAGCCCCAGCATTTT
CASSPWDRSNQPQHF
>TRBJ1-1|TRBD1|14|TRBV5-1|.
TGCGCCAGCAGCGGGGGACAGCAGAACACTGAAGCTTTCTTT
CASSGGQQNTEAFF
>TRBJ2-3|TRBD1|13|TRBV7-3|.
TGTGCCAGCAGCACGGACAGGGCGGGTACGCAGTATTTT
CASSTDRAGTQYF
>TRBJ1-1|.|13|TRBV10-3|.
TGTGCCATCAGTGCCGGGGGTCCCACTGAAGCTTTCTTT
CAISAGGPTEAFF
>TRBJ1-4|.|15|TRBV28|.
TGTGCCAGCAGCTCTCCCGGGGCGGGTAATGAAAAACTGTTTTTT
CASSSPGAGNEKLFF
>TRBJ2-3|TRBD2|16|TRBV20-1|.
TGCAGTGCTAGAGGGCCGGGACTAGCGGGCACAGATACGCAGTATTTT
CSARGPGLAGTDTQYF
>TRBJ2-7|.|15|TRBV6-5|.
TGTGCCAGCAGTTACTTCCCGGCGGACTCCTACGAGCAGTACTTC
CASSYFPADSYEQYF
>TRBJ2-7|.|12|TRBV25-1|.
TGTGCCAGCAGCCTTAAGGGTTACGAGCAGTACTTC
CASSLKGYEQYF
>TRBJ2-1|.|14|TRBV20-1|few
TGCAGTGCTGCCACGGGTAAGGGAACTGATGAGCAGTTCTTC
CSAATGKGTDEQFF
>TRBJ2-3|TRBD1|16|TRBV20-1|.
TGCAGTGCCCCAAATTACAGGGGAGAGAGCACAGATACGCAGTATTTT
CSAPNYRGESTDTQYF
>TRBJ2-2|.|17|TRBV7-8|.
TGTGCCAGCAGCCCCGGTACGGGTCCCGCGAACACCGGGGAGCTGTTTTTT
CASSPGTGPANTGELFF
>TRBJ2-4|.|14|TRBV27|.
TGTGCCAGCAGTTCCGGTCTAGAAGCATACATTCAGTACTTC
CASSSGLEAYIQYF
>TRBJ1-4|.|15|TRBV7-2|few
TGTGCCAGCAGCTTAGGCAGCTCAACTAATGAAAAACTGTTTTTT
CASSLGSSTNEKLFF
>TRBJ2-2|TRBD1|15|TRBV20-1|.
TGCAGTGCTGGAGAGACAGGGGCGGGCACCGGGGAGCTGTTTTTT
CSAGETGAGTGELFF
>TRBJ2-1|TRBD2|20|TRBV19|.
TGTGCCAGTAGCCTTCGGACCGGGACTAGCGGGAGTCGATCCTACAATGAGCAGTTCTTC
CASSLRTGTSGSRSYNEQFF
>TRBJ2-3|.|14|TRBV5-1|.
TGCGCCAGCAGCTTGGAACCGGGCACAGATACGCAGTATTTT
CASSLEPGTDTQYF
>TRBJ2-3|TRBD2|18|TRBV7-9|few
TGTGCCAGCAGCTTAAGAGCGGGAAGACCCTTAAGCACAGATACGCAGTATTTT
CASSLRAGRPLSTDTQYF
>TRBJ2-1|.|15|TRBV3-1|.
TGTGCCAGCAGCCTCAGGGGCCGTACCTACAATGAGCAGTTCTTC
CASSLRGRTYNEQFF
>TRBJ2-7|.|12|TRBV11-1|few
TGTGCCAGCAGCCCGGACAGGACGGGAGAGTACTTC
CASSPDRTGEYF
>TRBJ2-3|.|13|TRBV30|.
TGTGCCTCGCGGGGGCGGGGGTCAGATACGCAGTATTTT
CASRGRGSDTQYF
>TRBJ2-7|TRBD2|15|TRBV28|.
TGTGCCAGCAGTTTGACTAGCGGGTTCTCCTACGAGCAGTACTTC
CASSLTSGFSYEQYF
>TRBJ2-1|TRBD2|16|TRBV20-1|few
TGCAGTGCTAGAGATGCCAGGACTAGCGGCATCCGGGAGCAGTTCTTC
CSARDARTSGIREQFF
>TRBJ2-7|TRBD1|15|TRBV25-1|.
TGTGCCAGCAGTGAAAGTAAAGGACAGGAATACGAGCAGTACTTC
CASSESKGQEYEQYF